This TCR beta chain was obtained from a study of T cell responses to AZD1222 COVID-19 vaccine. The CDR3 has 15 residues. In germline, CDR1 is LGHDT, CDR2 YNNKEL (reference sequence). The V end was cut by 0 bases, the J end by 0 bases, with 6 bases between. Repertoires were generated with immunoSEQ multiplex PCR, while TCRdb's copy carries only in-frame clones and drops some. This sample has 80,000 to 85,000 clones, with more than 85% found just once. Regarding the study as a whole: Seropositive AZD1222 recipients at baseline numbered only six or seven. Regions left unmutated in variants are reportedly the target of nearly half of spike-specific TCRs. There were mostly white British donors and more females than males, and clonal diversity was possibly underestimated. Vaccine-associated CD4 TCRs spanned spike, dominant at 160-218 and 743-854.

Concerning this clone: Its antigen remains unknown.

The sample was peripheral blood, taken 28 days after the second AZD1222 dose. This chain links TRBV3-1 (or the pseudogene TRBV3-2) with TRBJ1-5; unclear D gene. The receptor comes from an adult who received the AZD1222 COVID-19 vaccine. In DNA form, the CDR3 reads TGTGCCAGCAGCCAAGATCTTGTTAGCAATCAGCCCCAGCATTTT. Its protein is CASSQDLVSNQPQHF.